The sequence of this T cell receptor beta chain was determined in a study of T cells in Graves' hyperthyroidism and ophthalmopathy. Concerning this clonotype itself: What it binds is unknown.

Findings and limits, study-wide: Blood held most thyroid clonotypes expanded above 0.001 frequency.

Using approximately 10 ml of fresh peripheral blood, PBMCs were prepared. Researchers took RNA transcripts and amplified the TCR beta CDR3 regions from them. An initial round of RT-PCR targeting the TCR CDR3 relied on the HTBI primer set. TCRdb passed the multiplex PCR reads through MiXCR, listing each CDR3 protein once. The sample holds under 400,000 distinct CDR3 sequences, 15% to 20% seen once. CDR1 and CDR2 from the germline V gene are MNHNS and SASEGT. This CDR3 is built from 16 residues. With 7 bases removed from V and 1 base from J, the gap between germline ends came to 19 bases. The sequencing input was blood. This receptor was obtained from a woman aged 40 to 55 with Graves' ophthalmopathy. The chain has TRBV6-1 and TRBJ1-1; the D gene is possibly TRBD1 (6 bases). The DNA of the CDR3 is TGTGCCAGCACCCCTCCTTCGGGGGGGGCGAACACTGAAGCTTTCTTT. It specifies CASTPPSGGANTEAFF.